These 10 T cell receptor beta chains came from one sample sequenced in a study of T cells after yellow fever vaccination. TCRdb re-derived calls from the 5' RACE reads in MiXCR, one entry per CDR3 protein. The table has a few hundred thousand distinct CDR3 sequences, less than 20% seen once; the top ten hold roughly a sixth. The source material was PBMCs, sampled about 5 days after the first yellow fever vaccination. These receptors were taken from a man aged 18 to 30 who received the YFV17D yellow fever vaccine.

The gene calls are TRBV3-1 and TRBJ1-4; D might be TRBD1 (6 bases). Looked up from germline, CDR1 is LGHDT and CDR2 is YNNKEL (reference sequence). V lost 3 bases and J 3 bases, leaving 14 bases between the germline ends. This CDR3 comprises 16 residues. Here the CDR3 DNA reads TGTGCCAGCAGCCATATTCACGGGGGGCCTAATGAAAAACTGTTTTTT. Its protein product is CASSHIHGGPNEKLFF. The full variable domain, rest sourced from reference TRBV3-1 and TRBJ1-4, is DTAVSQTPKYLVTQMGNDKSIKCEQNLGHDTMYWYKQDSKKFLKIMFSYNNKELIINETVPNRFSPKSPDKAHLNLHINSLELGDSAVYFCASSHIHGGPNEKLFFGSGTQLSVL.

The table lists this clonotype with a few counts. The rearrangement uses TRBV27 and TRBJ2-7; unclear D gene. The germline V and J ends were trimmed by 3 bases and 2 bases, with 8 bases remaining between them. Germline values: CDR1 MNHEY, CDR2 SMNVEV (reference sequence). The CDR3 consists of 13 residues. Here the CDR3 DNA reads TGTGCCAGCAGTTTCACGTCCGCCTACGAGCAGTACTTC. It yields the protein CASSFTSAYEQYF.

This clonotype was detected a few times. V usage is TRBV7-2 and J usage is TRBJ2-3; 9 bases fit TRBD2. With 2 bases clipped from V and 4 bases from J, the junction kept 10 bases outside the gene matches. Germline CDR1 and CDR2: SGHTA and FQGNSA. CDR3 length: 17 residues. Written as DNA, the CDR3 is TGTGCCAGCAGCTTAACGGTGCGGCGGGGGGGGGCAGATACGCAGTATTTT. Its protein is CASSLTVRRGGADTQYF.

The sample holds a few counts of this clonotype. The V gene is TRBV7-2, the J gene TRBJ1-2; D is ambiguous. Germline values: CDR1 SGHTA, CDR2 FQGNSA. CDR3 size: 16 residues. V lost 0 bases and J lost 4, with 15 bases in between. This chain's CDR3 is CASSLAPQVRVYGYTF. CDR3 coding DNA: TGTGCCAGCAGCTTAGCCCCTCAGGTTCGGGTCTATGGCTACACCTTC.

This clonotype was found a few times. The CDR3: CASSYTGAATGELFF. The CDR3 DNA follows: TGTGCCAGCAGCTACACAGGGGCGGCCACCGGGGAGCTGTTTTTT. This sequence joins TRBV7-3 and TRBJ2-2; 7 bases map to TRBD1. Germline V lookup: CDR1 SGHTA, CDR2 FQGTGA. The V and J ends lost 4 bases and 4 bases, in that order; junction bases with no gene match: 6. The CDR3 covers 15 residues.

This chain uses TRBV11-1 with TRBJ1-1; D is unclear. The V gene lost 1 base and the J gene lost 7 bases, with 10 bases spanning the gap. The CDR3 is made up of 13 amino acids. Looked up from germline, CDR1 is SGHAT and CDR2 is FQDESV (reference sequence). This CDR3 is CASSLVPRVEAFF. The CDR3 DNA is TGTGCCAGCAGCTTAGTTCCCCGGGTTGAAGCTTTCTTT.

The sample holds a few counts of this clonotype. J is TRBJ2-2 and V is TRBV5-1; D unresolved. The CDR3 is 14 amino acids. Deletions cut 4 bases from V and 4 bases from J, with 11 bases between. The germline CDR1 and CDR2 sequences are SGHRS and YFSETQ. The CDR3 sequence is CASSRDTFTGELFF. For the CDR3, the DNA is TGCGCCAGCAGCCGTGACACATTCACCGGGGAGCTGTTTTTT.

CDR3 region: CASSVTGTYEQYF. CDR3 DNA: TGTGCCAGCAGTGTAACAGGCACCTACGAGCAGTACTTC. The V gene is TRBV25-1, the J gene TRBJ2-7, with D perhaps TRBD1 (5 bases). The CDR3 length is 13 residues. Germline CDR1 reads MGHDK; CDR2 reads SYGVNS. V gave up 4 bases and J gave up 2 bases, with 9 bases separating them.

This clonotype was counted between two and nine times. This chain joins TRBV20-1 and TRBJ2-7, with D perhaps matching TRBD2 (6 bases). CDR1 and CDR2 (germline): DFQATT, SNEGSKA (reference sequence). The CDR3 is made up of 12 amino acids. V gave up 6 bases and J gave up 5 bases, with 14 bases separating them. The CDR3 sequence is CSARVGGNEQYF. CDR3 nucleotides: TGCAGTGCAAGGGTGGGAGGAAACGAGCAGTACTTC.

This sequence joins TRBV10-3 and TRBJ2-7, with unresolved D. Germline V gives CDR1 ENHRY, CDR2 SYGVKD. CDR3 length: 11 residues. Trimming left V 2 bases short and J 9 bases short, with 8 bases between. CDR3 loop: CAISEPIGQYV. The DNA for the CDR3 is TGTGCCATCAGTGAGCCTATCGGGCAGTACGTC.